Listed here are 21 T cell receptor beta chains from one sample, sequenced in a study of CD8+ T cells in alopecia areata (dated by TCRdb to 2016 to 2019). Read against the paper, the sample's time point label means: less than five weeks on oral tofacitinib. The treatment or condition label of this sample denotes: oral pan-JAK inhibitor, 5-10 mg twice daily. The library was produced with the immunoSEQ multiplex PCR assay. For TCR sequencing, RNA was extracted from every sample and reverse transcribed into cDNA to serve as template. Entries here come from immuneACCESS through TCRdb and include only in-frame sequences with V and J called. Some clones fail to appear in such tables; in the studies checked, an unresolved V gene covers under half of the shortfall, and the cause of the remainder is unknown. This sample lists approximately 210,000 clones; over 60% were detected once. The biggest ten clones account for roughly 4.2% of the sample.

Sample: CD4+ T cells sorted from blood, taken at week 4, from a patient treated with tofacitinib. Receptor source: a human donor with alopecia areata.

The gene calls are TRBV30 and TRBJ1-5; D ambiguous. The V and J ends lost 3 bases and 4 bases respectively, with 10 bases between them. This CDR3 spans 13 amino acids. Germline-derived CDR1 and CDR2 are GTSNPN and SVGIG (reference sequence). CDR3 sequence: CAWSPRENQPQHF. CDR3 sequence (DNA): TGTGCCTGGAGCCCTCGGGAGAATCAGCCCCAGCATTTT.

The rearrangement uses TRBV29-1 and TRBJ1-2, with TRBD1 as a possible D gene (6 bases). The CDR3 sequence is 13 residues long. Germline CDR1 reads SQVTM; CDR2 reads ANQGSEA. Trimming cost V 7 bases and J 1 base, with 13 bases left between them. The CDR3 protein is CSATVDSNYGYTF. CDR3 nucleotide sequence: TGCAGCGCCACGGTGGACAGTAACTATGGCTACACCTTC. The full variable domain, completed using reference TRBV29-1 and TRBJ1-2, is SAVISQKPSRDICQRGTSLTIQCQVDSQVTMMFWYRQQPGQSLTLIATANQGSEATYESGFVIDKFPISRPNLTFSTLTVSNMSPEDSSIYLCSATVDSNYGYTFGSGTRLTVV.

The chain combines TRBV23-1 with TRBJ2-7, with 8 bases that match TRBD1. TRBV23-1 is flagged as an ORF with uncertain function. J was trimmed by 0 bases and V by 3 bases; bases with no gene match: 7. The CDR3 is 16 residues long. CDR3 nucleotides: TGCGCCAGCAGTCAGGGGGTACAGGGGGGCTCCTACGAGCAGTACTTC. This gives the protein CASSQGVQGGSYEQYF.

The rearrangement joins TRBV4-2 to TRBJ1-1, with a possible D match to TRBD1 (5 bases). The CDR3 totals 16 residues. Germline lookup yields CDR1 LGHNA and CDR2 YNFKEQ. V shed 4 bases and J shed 5 bases, with 20 bases lying between them. CDR3 nucleotide sequence: TGTGCCAGCAGCCTCCTGGAGACCCTTGGGGGGACTGAAGCTTTCTTT. This encodes CASSLLETLGGTEAFF.

The chain employs TRBV2 and TRBJ1-5; no clear D gene. Per germline, CDR1 SNHLY and CDR2 FYNNEI. This CDR3 spans 13 amino acids. V lost 4 bases and J 5 bases, leaving 9 bases between the germline ends. The CDR3 DNA reads as TGTGCCAGCAGTGGGCATTTGGATCAGCCCCAGCATTTT. Translating gives CASSGHLDQPQHF.

This clone came up once. The chain uses TRBV18 and TRBJ1-5, with 7 bases fitting TRBD1. Germline V gives CDR1 KGHSH, CDR2 LQKENI. The CDR3 sequence is 13 residues long. With V trimmed by 6 bases and J by 2 bases, 1 base remained unmatched. The CDR3 loop is CASSTGGNQPQHF. The CDR3 DNA follows: TGTGCCAGCTCCACAGGGGGCAATCAGCCCCAGCATTTT.

This clone was counted between two and nine times. This chain connects TRBV4-1 to TRBJ1-2; D is unclear. The CDR3 spans 13 residues. V was trimmed by 0 bases and J by 11 bases, leaving 13 bases between them. Germline V gene data show CDR1 as MGHRA and CDR2 as YSYEKL. The CDR3 spells CASSQDSERWYTF. The CDR3 nucleotides read TGCGCCAGCAGCCAAGATAGCGAGAGGTGGTACACCTTC.

This clone was detected only a few times. The rearrangement uses TRBV7-2 and TRBJ1-2; the D is unclear. CDR3 length: 15 amino acids. CDR1 SGHTA and CDR2 FQGNSA come from the germline V gene. V shed 2 bases and J shed 5 bases, with 15 bases lying between them. This CDR3 reads CASSLTAVDIYGYTF. CDR3 nucleotide sequence: TGTGCCAGCAGCTTAACAGCGGTCGATATTTATGGCTACACCTTC.

The chain recombines TRBV4-2 with TRBJ2-3; D perhaps matches TRBD1 (6 bases). V was trimmed by 0 bases and J by 3 bases, leaving 19 bases between them. The CDR3 is made up of 18 amino acids. Germline CDR1 reads LGHNA; CDR2 reads YNFKEQ. The CDR3 loop reads CASSQDPRTAKRTDTQYF. The DNA of the CDR3 is TGTGCCAGCAGCCAAGACCCCCGGACAGCGAAAAGGACAGATACGCAGTATTTT.

The chain has TRBV29-1 and TRBJ1-2; 9 nucleotides agree with TRBD1. This CDR3 has 15 amino acids. The ends lost 4 bases at V and 5 bases at J; junction bases unmatched: 11. CDR1 is SQVTM and CDR2 is ANQGSEA in the germline V gene. The CDR3 sequence is CSVGEGSGTGYGYTF. The CDR3 DNA is TGCAGCGTTGGAGAGGGGAGCGGGACAGGGTATGGCTACACCTTC.

The chain uses TRBV15 and TRBJ1-2, with D hard to call. Trimming pared 0 bases from V and 5 bases from J, leaving 10 bases between. The CDR3 runs 14 residues. Germline V gene data show CDR1 as LNHNV and CDR2 as YYDKDF (reference sequence). DNA of the CDR3: TGTGCCACCAGCAGAGAAGGGCTACCTTATGGCTACACCTTC. Protein: CATSREGLPYGYTF.

The sample holds a few counts of this clone. The rearrangement links TRBV7-9 to TRBJ1-2, with 12 bases fitting TRBD1. Germline CDR1 and CDR2: SEHNR and FQNEAQ (reference sequence). The V segment lost 5 bases and the J segment 2 bases; nucleotides outside the gene matches: 3. The CDR3 runs to 15 residues. CDR3 protein: CASSPGTGGNYGYTF. In nucleotides, the CDR3 is TGTGCCAGCAGCCCGGGGACAGGGGGCAACTATGGCTACACCTTC. Supplemented by reference TRBV7-9 and TRBJ1-2, the full variable domain reads DTGVSQNPRHKITKRGQNVTFRCDPISEHNRLYWYRQTLGQGPEFLTYFQNEAQLEKSRLLSDRFSAERPKGSFSTLEIQRTEQGDSAMYLCASSPGTGGNYGYTFGSGTRLTVV.

The V gene is TRBV2, the J gene TRBJ1-2; unclear D gene. CDR1 and CDR2 from the germline V gene are SNHLY and FYNNEI. The V end was cut by 4 bases, the J end by 4 bases, with 7 bases between. There are 12 residues in the CDR3. CDR3 protein: CASSGDTYGYTF. The CDR3 DNA sequence: TGTGCCAGCAGTGGAGACACCTATGGCTACACCTTC.

The chain links TRBV29-1 to TRBJ1-2; 9 bases fit TRBD1. The J segment lost 3 bases and the V segment lost 6 bases, leaving 5 bases of the junction unmatched. Germline V lookup: CDR1 SQVTM, CDR2 ANQGSEA. This CDR3 is built from 13 residues. The CDR3 is CSVDDRGDYGYTF. The CDR3 bases are TGCAGCGTAGACGACAGGGGGGACTATGGCTACACCTTC.

The V and J genes are TRBV7-2 and TRBJ2-1; TRBD2 agrees at 7 bases. Germline CDR1 SGHTA, CDR2 FQGNSA. The CDR3 runs 16 residues. Trimming took 4 bases from V and 4 from J; bases not matched to a gene: 10. The CDR3 here is CASSSGGTTVYNEQFF. The CDR3 nucleotides are TGTGCCAGCAGCTCTGGAGGGACTACCGTTTACAATGAGCAGTTCTTC.

The chain employs TRBV6-5 and TRBJ1-1, with D uncertain. The germline V gene has CDR1 MNHEY and CDR2 SVGAGI. The V end was cut by 2 bases, the J end by 5 bases, with 6 bases between. CDR3 length: 12 residues. As DNA, the CDR3 is TGTGCCAGCAGTTACGGAGGGACTGAAGCTTTCTTT. This codes for CASSYGGTEAFF.

This clone was observed a handful of times. The chain employs TRBV4-3 and TRBJ2-1, with 7 bases matching TRBD1. The ends lost 3 bases at V and 4 bases at J; junction bases unmatched: 3. From germline, CDR1 is LGHNA and CDR2 YSLEER. CDR3 length equals 14 residues. The CDR3 region is CASSQTGNYNEQFF. As DNA, the CDR3 is TGCGCCAGCAGCCAGACAGGGAATTACAATGAGCAGTTCTTC.

The rearrangement uses TRBV2 and TRBJ1-5, with D maybe TRBD1 (5 bases). The V gene's germline CDR1 is SNHLY and CDR2 FYNNEI. Trimming took 4 bases from V and 4 from J, leaving 11 bases between them. The CDR3 has 14 amino acids. CDR3 loop: CASSALTVNQPQHF. DNA for the CDR3: TGTGCCAGCAGTGCGTTGACAGTTAATCAGCCCCAGCATTTT.

The CDR3 bases are TGTGCCTGGAGTGTAGGCGCGGCGGCACAGCGAGAGACCCAGTACTTC. It translates to CAWSVGAAAQRETQYF. This chain connects TRBV30 to TRBJ2-5; no clear D. CDR1 GTSNPN and CDR2 SVGIG come from the germline V gene (reference sequence). V was shortened by 0 bases and J by 4 bases, with 18 bases between the two germline ends. CDR3 length: 16 amino acids.

The chain employs TRBV7-8 and TRBJ2-7; TRBD2 aligns across 12 bases. With V trimmed by 6 bases and J by 4 bases, 7 bases remained unmatched. CDR3 size: 15 residues. Per germline, CDR1 SGHVS and CDR2 FQNEAQ. DNA of the CDR3: TGTGCCAGCAGGCCCAGACTAGCGGGGGCGTACGAGCAGTACTTC. Amino acids: CASRPRLAGAYEQYF.

The V call is TRBV4-1, the J call TRBJ2-4, with D hard to call. The CDR3 runs to 16 residues. Trimming left V 0 bases short and J 4 bases short, with 13 bases between. Germline CDR1 is MGHRA and CDR2 is YSYEKL. The CDR3 is CASSQDPASRKNIQYF. CDR3 nucleotide sequence: TGCGCCAGCAGCCAAGATCCGGCTTCCAGGAAAAACATTCAGTACTTC.